These T cell receptor beta chains were read from a single sample in a study of blood T cell repertoires in COVID-19. Sequenced by immunoSEQ multiplex PCR; TCRdb stores in-frame clones only, minus some. The profile shows roughly 250,000 clones, 81% of them singletons. Sequencing input: peripheral blood. Every receptor here comes from an older woman with active or convalescent COVID-19. The CDR3 runs from the conserved cysteine through the conserved F or W. D genes are given only for firm matches. Not all rows give a size; the values are once, few, many and, for expanded clones, a class.

>TRBD2|TRBV4-3|NA|TRBJ2-3|16
CASSRQAGGYTDTQYF
TGCGCCAGCAGCCGCCAAGCGGGGGGATACACAGATACGCAGTATTTT
>NA|TRBV10-1|NA|TRBJ2-7|13
CATPDRKLYEQYF
TGCGCCACCCCTGACAGGAAACTCTACGAGCAGTACTTC
>NA|TRBV27|NA|TRBJ2-3|14
CASAGLPLTDTQYF
TGTGCCAGCGCTGGACTGCCACTTACAGATACGCAGTATTTT
>TRBD2|TRBV2|NA|TRBJ2-7|12
CASIGGWYEQYF
TGTGCCAGCATCGGGGGGTGGTACGAGCAGTACTTC
>TRBD2|TRBV9|NA|TRBJ2-1|15
CASSVGGGAYNEQFF
TGTGCCAGCAGCGTAGGCGGGGGGGCCTACAATGAGCAGTTCTTC
>TRBD1|TRBV2|once|TRBJ2-1|15
CASSDWDRGSNEQFF
TGTGCCAGCAGTGATTGGGACAGGGGTAGCAATGAGCAGTTCTTC
>TRBD2|TRBV5-1|NA|TRBJ2-3|15
CASSLPSGVTDTQYF
TGCGCCAGCAGCTTGCCTAGCGGGGTCACAGATACGCAGTATTTT
>NA|TRBV28|NA|TRBJ2-7|15
CASSLLRASSYEQYF
TGTGCCAGCAGTTTATTGCGGGCTAGCTCCTACGAGCAGTACTTC
>TRBD2|TRBV2|NA|TRBJ2-2|16
CASSARTSGDTGELFF
TGTGCCAGCAGTGCCCGTACTAGCGGGGACACCGGGGAGCTGTTTTTT
>NA|TRBV5-5|NA|TRBJ2-7|14
CASSLTGGTQEQYF
TGTGCCAGCAGCTTGACCGGTGGGACACAAGAGCAGTACTTC
>TRBD1|TRBV6-2/TRBV6-3|few|TRBJ1-2|18
CASSAGTGGSPQRYGYTF
TGTGCCAGCAGTGCCGGGACAGGGGGTTCCCCTCAGCGTTATGGCTACACCTTC
>TRBD2|TRBV6-2/TRBV6-3|NA|TRBJ2-5|16
CASSSQRSGGEETQYF
TGTGCCAGCAGTTCTCAACGTAGCGGGGGGGAAGAGACCCAGTACTTC
>NA|TRBV19|few|TRBJ1-1|15
CASSMVLGVNTEAFF
TGTGCCAGTAGTATGGTTCTCGGTGTGAACACTGAAGCTTTCTTT
>NA|TRBV14|NA|TRBJ1-6|15
CASSRVDTYNSPLHF
TGTGCCAGCAGCCGAGTCGACACCTATAATTCACCCCTCCACTTT
>TRBD1|TRBV6-1|NA|TRBJ1-2|13
CASTLGQNYGYTF
TGTGCCAGCACCCTGGGACAGAACTATGGCTACACCTTC
>TRBD2|TRBV11-2|NA|TRBJ2-5|15
CASSPWRGGQETQYF
TGTGCCAGCAGCCCGTGGCGGGGGGGCCAAGAGACCCAGTACTTC